The entry that follows covers one T cell receptor (beta chain) sequence. As yet, its antigen is unknown. TCRdb redid the calling of the RT-PCR reads with MiXCR, one entry per CDR3 protein. The sample has a few hundred thousand distinct CDR3 sequences; approximately 21% are singletons. The data were taken from a study of response to subunit inactivated influenza vaccine. Notes on the study in general: Researchers suggested that each seasonal influenza vaccination recruits few new T cells.

V dropped 1 base and J dropped 2 bases, with 6 bases sitting between them. The CDR3 length is 13 residues. Per germline, CDR1 SGHNT and CDR2 YYREEE (reference sequence). Here the sequenced sample was PBMCs from blood, taken about 20 months after vaccination. This sequence originates from a man between 50 and 70 years old who received an inactivated influenza vaccine. The V and J genes are TRBV5-4 and TRBJ2-5; no reliable D call. Here the CDR3 reads CASSLNIQETQYF. The CDR3 DNA reads as TGTGCCAGCAGCTTGAACATTCAAGAGACCCAGTACTTC.